This TCR beta chain was retrieved from a study of cytotoxic CD8 clonotypes in ibrutinib-treated CLL. Study-wide background: There were, on average, over 250,000 productive templates and tens of thousands of productive rearrangements per sample.

Sequencing was performed with immunoSEQ multiplex PCR; in TCRdb, only in-frame clones are kept and a portion is missing. The table has about 130,000 clones, around 80% seen once. Trimming took off 2 bases at V and 4 bases at J, with 5 bases between the two ends. Per the germline V gene, CDR1 is MNHNY and CDR2 is SVGAGI (reference sequence). The CDR3 loop spans 12 amino acids. Worth noting for this clone: Its specificity is unknown.

Study-wide findings and caveats: Timing of sampling differed between sustained-remission and progressing patients. Clonality rose at ibrutinib response, held steady in sustained remission, and fell toward baseline at progression.

This receptor was taken from a human donor with chronic lymphocytic leukemia. The source was PBMCs, collected after 12 months of ibrutinib treatment. The rearrangement links TRBV6-6 to TRBJ1-2, with D uncertain. The CDR3 spells CASSYEVYGYTF. The DNA for the CDR3 is TGTGCCAGCAGTTACGAGGTCTATGGCTACACCTTC.